This T cell receptor (beta chain) was sequenced for a study of shared clonotypes between healthy human individuals. Study conclusions and caveats: Clonotypes that were shared across a handful of donors made up around 4.6% of naive CD4 clonotypes.

Germline CDR1 MNHEY, CDR2 SMNVEV (reference sequence). The CDR3 covers 16 residues. Trimming pared 4 bases from V and 0 bases from J, leaving 15 bases between. As concerns this clone: Its antigen is undetermined.

The protocol was immunoSEQ multiplex PCR, while the TCRdb copy is restricted to in-frame clones and leaves out a portion. The table records approximately 2,000,000 clones, roughly 90% of them present only once. The sequencing input was naive CD4+ T cells from PBMCs. Indicated subset: CD45RA+ positively selected. V gene TRBV27 combines with J gene TRBJ1-1, with D maybe TRBD1 (6 bases). This receptor was obtained from a man younger than 35 in good health. Some clones in this sample may be carry-over from other donors' samples. The CDR3 region is CASSSPLRDMNTEAFF. In nucleotides, the CDR3 is TGTGCCAGCAGTTCCCCCCTCCGGGACATGAACACTGAAGCTTTCTTT.